The 31 T cell receptor beta chains below come from one sample, sequenced in a study of T cell changes during pregnancy in multiple sclerosis. Produced via immunoSEQ multiplex PCR; TCRdb's table is partial and in-frame only. The sample comprises nearly 110,000 clones, 80% to 95% of which are singletons, and 1.5% to 2% rests with the top ten. Here the sequenced sample was peripheral blood, taken after pregnancy. The receptor set was obtained from a female donor with multiple sclerosis, enrolled in a pregnancy study.

The rearrangement uses TRBV28 and TRBJ2-1, with 7 bases matching TRBD2. CDR1 and CDR2 (germline): MDHEN, SYDVKM. Losses at the gene ends were 7 bases for V and 9 bases for J; bases not matched to a gene: 6. CDR3 length equals 12 residues. The CDR3 DNA reads TGTGCCAGCATCCCCCCTAGCGGTGAGCAGTTCTTC. Residues: CASIPPSGEQFF.

A word on this clone: Other DNA sequences of this sample code for an identical CDR3. V is TRBV2 and J is TRBJ2-3; D possibly corresponds to TRBD1 (6 bases). Germline V gives CDR1 SNHLY, CDR2 FYNNEI. The V end was cut by 3 bases, the J end by 0 bases, with 10 bases between. This CDR3 comprises 15 residues. The CDR3 DNA reads TGTGCCAGCAGTGAGGACAGTCCGAGCACAGATACGCAGTATTTT. This sequence encodes CASSEDSPSTDTQYF.

This rearrangement joins TRBV10-3 to TRBJ2-5; the D is unclear. This CDR3 is 13 amino acids long. V lost 5 bases to trimming and J lost 5 bases, with 12 bases between them. Germline V gives CDR1 ENHRY, CDR2 SYGVKD. CDR3 in amino acids: CAISQVDRETQYF. CDR3 bases: TGTGCCATCAGTCAGGTTGATCGGGAGACCCAGTACTTC.

The chain has TRBV29-1 and TRBJ1-1; D remains ambiguous. Trimming removed 3 bases at V and 0 bases at J, with 8 bases between. Germline loops: CDR1 SQVTM, CDR2 ANQGSEA. The CDR3 is 13 amino acids. The CDR3, as DNA: TGCAGCGTTGACTTACTTCTGAACACTGAAGCTTTCTTT. It codes for CSVDLLLNTEAFF.

This chain links TRBV7-3 with TRBJ2-1; D unclear. Per germline, CDR1 SGHTA and CDR2 FQGTGA. V dropped 0 bases and J dropped 3 bases, with 3 bases sitting between them. There are 13 residues in the CDR3. The CDR3 bases are TGTGCCAGCAGCTTAACACTCTACAATGAGCAGTTCTTC. Translation: CASSLTLYNEQFF.

The gene calls are TRBV5-4 and TRBJ2-3, with a tentative D call TRBD2 (7 bases). V gave up 0 bases and J gave up 2 bases, with 10 bases separating them. The germline CDR1 and CDR2 sequences are SGHNT and YYREEE (reference sequence). The CDR3 has 15 residues. The CDR3 DNA reads TGTGCCAGCAGCTTGGGGGGGGGCGACACAGATACGCAGTATTTT. Translated: CASSLGGGDTDTQYF.

The V call is TRBV7-9, the J call TRBJ2-1; D is perhaps TRBD2 (7 bases). Trimming shortened V by 3 bases and J by 0 bases, and 12 bases separated the two germline ends. Per the germline V gene, CDR1 is SEHNR and CDR2 is FQNEAQ (reference sequence). The CDR3 has 16 amino acids. The CDR3 DNA reads TGTGCCAGCAGCTTCCGGGCGGGGGCCTCCTACAATGAGCAGTTCTTC. Translating it yields CASSFRAGASYNEQFF.

The gene calls are TRBV27 and TRBJ2-7, with D possibly being TRBD1 (5 bases). Germline CDR1 and CDR2: MNHEY and SMNVEV (reference sequence). The CDR3 loop spans 15 amino acids. The germline V and J ends were trimmed by 4 bases and 1 base, with 14 bases remaining between them. The CDR3 protein is CASSYRSQGSYEQYF. The CDR3 nucleotides are TGTGCCAGCAGTTACCGGTCGCAGGGATCCTACGAGCAGTACTTC.

Here the CDR3 DNA reads TGCGCCAGCAGCCTCTCGGGGAGGTCGGGGACTGAAGCTTTCTTT. Protein product: CASSLSGRSGTEAFF. The chain links TRBV5-1 to TRBJ1-1; D is unclear. Germline V gene data show CDR1 as SGHRS and CDR2 as YFSETQ. CDR3 size: 15 residues. The V end was cut by 4 bases, the J end by 5 bases, with 18 bases between.

CDR3 in amino acids: CASRPGGVGYEQYF. CDR3 sequence (DNA): TGTGCCAGCAGACCAGGGGGCGTAGGCTACGAGCAGTACTTC. The rearrangement joins TRBV28 to TRBJ2-7; 8 bases are a match to TRBD1. Germline-derived CDR1 and CDR2 are MDHEN and SYDVKM. The V and J ends lost 6 bases and 3 bases, in that order; junction bases with no gene match: 7. The CDR3 has 14 residues. The full variable domain, its missing parts supplied by reference TRBV28 and TRBJ2-7, is DVKVTQSSRYLVKRTGEKVFLECVQDMDHENMFWYRQDPGLGLRLIYFSYDVKMKEKGDIPEGYSVSREKKERFSLILESASTNQTSMYLCASRPGGVGYEQYFGPGTRLTVT.

The chain has TRBV5-6 and TRBJ2-5, with a weak D call TRBD2 (6 bases). The CDR3 is 13 amino acids. The ends were cut back, 0 bases at V and 5 bases at J, with 8 bases in the middle. CDR1 and CDR2 from the germline V gene are SGHDT and YYEEEE. The CDR3 sequence: CASSLAGGETQYF. CDR3 sequence (DNA): TGTGCCAGCAGCTTGGCTGGGGGGGAGACCCAGTACTTC.

The chain uses TRBV19 and TRBJ2-1; tentatively, D is TRBD2 (5 bases). From germline, CDR1 is LNHDA and CDR2 SQIVND (reference sequence). V lost 7 bases and J lost 4, with 11 bases in between. The CDR3 spans 13 residues. The CDR3 bases are TGTGCCAGTACCCCGGGGTATTACAATGAGCAGTTCTTC. Its protein product is CASTPGYYNEQFF.

In DNA form, the CDR3 reads TGTGCCAGCTCACCAATTGAGGGAACTAATAGCAATCAGCCCCAGCATTTT. It translates to CASSPIEGTNSNQPQHF. The J gene is TRBJ1-5, the V gene TRBV18; D is uncertain. Per germline, CDR1 KGHSH and CDR2 LQKENI. V was pared by 2 bases and J by 0 bases, with 14 bases between. The CDR3 loop spans 17 amino acids.

The chain uses TRBV5-1 and TRBJ2-3, with D possibly being TRBD2 (7 bases). V was pared by 4 bases and J by 2 bases, with 14 bases between. The germline V gene encodes CDR1 SGHRS and CDR2 YFSETQ. The length of the CDR3 is 15 residues. The CDR3 here is CASSPLAGATDTQYF. The CDR3 DNA is TGCGCCAGCAGCCCTCTGGCGGGGGCCACAGATACGCAGTATTTT.

J is TRBJ2-1 and V is TRBV7-9; 12 nucleotides agree with TRBD2. The CDR3 is made up of 16 amino acids. The V gene's germline CDR1 is SEHNR and CDR2 FQNEAQ (reference sequence). V was clipped by 4 bases and J by 8 bases; unmatched bases: 9. The CDR3 DNA sequence: TGTGCCAGCAGCTCTCCCCTAGCGGGGGGGCCTCATGAGCAGTTCTTC. As protein: CASSSPLAGGPHEQFF.

V usage is TRBV10-3 and J usage is TRBJ1-1; 9 nucleotides agree with TRBD1. CDR1 ENHRY and CDR2 SYGVKD come from the germline V gene. The CDR3 spans 15 residues. V gave up 2 bases and J gave up 8 bases; unmatched junction bases: 9. CDR3 protein: CAISETSDRGREAFF. The CDR3 nucleotides are TGTGCCATCAGTGAGACCTCGGACAGGGGTAGGGAAGCTTTCTTT.

The V and J genes are TRBV19 and TRBJ1-3; D gene ambiguous. Germline V CDR1 and CDR2: LNHDA, SQIVND (reference sequence). V was trimmed by 3 bases and J by 1 base, leaving 7 bases between them. CDR3 length equals 14 residues. The CDR3 sequence is CASSMGLSGNTIYF. For the CDR3, the DNA is TGTGCCAGTAGTATGGGCCTATCTGGAAACACCATATATTTT.

This clone was counted a few times. V usage is TRBV13 and J usage is TRBJ2-5; 9 bases match TRBD1. This CDR3 has 15 amino acids. V shed 5 bases and J 3 bases; nucleotides not matched to a gene: 7. Germline CDR1 reads PRHDT; CDR2 reads FYEKMQ (reference sequence). CDR3 amino acids: CASSIRGQGEETQYF. The CDR3 DNA follows: TGTGCCAGCAGCATAAGGGGACAGGGAGAAGAGACCCAGTACTTC.

The gene calls are TRBV6-6 and TRBJ1-6; maybe TRBD1 (6 bases). Trimming took 6 bases from V and 3 from J, leaving 15 bases between them. The CDR3 totals 16 residues. Per germline, CDR1 MNHNY and CDR2 SVGAGI (reference sequence). In DNA form, the CDR3 reads TGTGCCAGCAGGACCCTGACAGGAGACTATAATTCACCCCTCCACTTT. Its translation: CASRTLTGDYNSPLHF.

The J gene is TRBJ2-2, the V gene TRBV28, with D maybe TRBD2 (6 bases). CDR3 length: 13 residues. CDR1 is MDHEN, CDR2 SYDVKM, per germline. Trimming shortened V by 7 bases and J by 5 bases, and 11 bases separated the two germline ends. CDR3 in amino acids: CASKVGGTGELFF. For the CDR3, the DNA is TGTGCCAGCAAGGTGGGGGGAACCGGGGAGCTGTTTTTT.

The chain uses TRBV18 and TRBJ2-7; 7 bases fit TRBD2. Germline V lookup: CDR1 KGHSH, CDR2 LQKENI. The CDR3 consists of 14 residues. V shed 2 bases and J 3 bases; nucleotides not matched to a gene: 4. The CDR3 DNA reads as TGTGCCAGCTCACCAAGCGGGAACAACTACGAGCAGTACTTC. This sequence encodes CASSPSGNNYEQYF.

The chain combines TRBV6-1 with TRBJ2-6; D is undetermined. With 1 base removed from V and 4 bases from J, the gap between germline ends came to 8 bases. Germline V gene data show CDR1 as MNHNS and CDR2 as SASEGT. This CDR3 spans 15 amino acids. CDR3 sequence: CASSEVRSGANVLTF. CDR3 in DNA: TGTGCCAGCAGTGAAGTCCGGTCGGGGGCCAACGTCCTGACTTTC.

The J gene is TRBJ2-3, the V gene TRBV5-1; 12 bases agree with TRBD2. Germline lookup yields CDR1 SGHRS and CDR2 YFSETQ. Trimming took 0 bases from V and 5 from J; bases not matched to a gene: 7. There are 17 residues in the CDR3. CDR3 in DNA: TGCGCCAGCAGCTTGGCCCTAGCGGGGGGGCAGGTAGATACGCAGTATTTT. Encoded protein: CASSLALAGGQVDTQYF.

In this sample, this clone turned up once. This rearrangement joins TRBV4-1 to TRBJ1-2, with 7 bases aligning to TRBD1. Germline V gene data show CDR1 as MGHRA and CDR2 as YSYEKL. There are 14 residues in the CDR3. With V trimmed by 4 bases and J by 4 bases, 6 bases remained unmatched. CDR3 sequence reads: CASSPNDRAYGYTF. The CDR3 DNA sequence: TGCGCCAGCAGCCCCAACGACAGGGCCTATGGCTACACCTTC.

V and J are TRBV5-1 and TRBJ1-1; TRBD1 aligns across 9 bases. After removal of 4 bases from V and 3 bases from J, the junction contained 7 bases not matched to a gene. Germline assignment: CDR1 SGHRS and CDR2 YFSETQ. There are 15 residues in the CDR3. Written as DNA, the CDR3 is TGCGCCAGCAGCCCCACAGGGGGCGAGTACACTGAAGCTTTCTTT. Protein: CASSPTGGEYTEAFF.

This clone was found a few times. The V call is TRBV6-1, the J call TRBJ1-1; no reliable D call. CDR3 length: 13 amino acids. Germline V lookup: CDR1 MNHNS, CDR2 SASEGT. The germline V and J ends were trimmed by 6 bases and 6 bases, with 14 bases remaining between them. The CDR3 DNA sequence: TGTGCCAGCAGCCCCTTACGGGGAGCTGAAGCTTTCTTT. Translated, it gives CASSPLRGAEAFF.

The V call is TRBV5-1, the J call TRBJ2-1; 9 bases are a match to TRBD1. The CDR3 spans 15 residues. Germline trimming cut 4 bases from V and 7 bases from J; bases unmatched to any gene: 9. Germline assignment: CDR1 SGHRS and CDR2 YFSETQ. CDR3 coding DNA: TGCGCCAGCAGCCCGCACAGGGGGCCCCTGAATGAGCAGTTCTTC. Translated, it gives CASSPHRGPLNEQFF.

The chain has TRBV5-1 and TRBJ2-5; 15 bases are a match to TRBD2. The CDR3 consists of 16 residues. V shed 4 bases and J 4 bases; nucleotides not matched to a gene: 5. Germline-derived CDR1 and CDR2 are SGHRS and YFSETQ. The CDR3 nucleotides are TGCGCCAGCAGCCAGGGACTAGCGGGAGGTCTAGAGACCCAGTACTTC. Its translation is CASSQGLAGGLETQYF.

CDR3 nucleotide sequence: TGCGCCAGCAGCTTTGGGACAGAAGCAGGCATAGCTTTCTTT. It encodes CASSFGTEAGIAFF. The rearrangement joins TRBV5-1 to TRBJ1-1; 7 nucleotides line up with TRBD1. V shed 2 bases and J 10 bases; nucleotides not matched to a gene: 11. This CDR3 spans 14 amino acids. Germline CDR1 is SGHRS and CDR2 is YFSETQ.

The chain carries TRBV18 and TRBJ2-3; 11 nucleotides agree with TRBD2. In germline, CDR1 is KGHSH, CDR2 LQKENI. The CDR3 is 20 amino acids. V was clipped by 3 bases and J by 5 bases; unmatched bases: 19. CDR3 nucleotide sequence: TGTGCCAGCTCACCCCTCGGACTAGCGGGTCCTCCCTCAGGGGGAGATACGCAGTATTTT. It encodes CASSPLGLAGPPSGGDTQYF.

The chain carries TRBV9 and TRBJ2-7; D is perhaps TRBD1 (6 bases). The germline CDR1 and CDR2 sequences are SGDLS and YYNGEE. V was cut by 0 bases and J by 3 bases, with 16 bases left in between. This CDR3 has 16 amino acids. The CDR3 here is CASSVGGRTAGYEQYF. The CDR3 nucleotides read TGTGCCAGCAGCGTAGGGGGACGGACAGCTGGCTACGAGCAGTACTTC.